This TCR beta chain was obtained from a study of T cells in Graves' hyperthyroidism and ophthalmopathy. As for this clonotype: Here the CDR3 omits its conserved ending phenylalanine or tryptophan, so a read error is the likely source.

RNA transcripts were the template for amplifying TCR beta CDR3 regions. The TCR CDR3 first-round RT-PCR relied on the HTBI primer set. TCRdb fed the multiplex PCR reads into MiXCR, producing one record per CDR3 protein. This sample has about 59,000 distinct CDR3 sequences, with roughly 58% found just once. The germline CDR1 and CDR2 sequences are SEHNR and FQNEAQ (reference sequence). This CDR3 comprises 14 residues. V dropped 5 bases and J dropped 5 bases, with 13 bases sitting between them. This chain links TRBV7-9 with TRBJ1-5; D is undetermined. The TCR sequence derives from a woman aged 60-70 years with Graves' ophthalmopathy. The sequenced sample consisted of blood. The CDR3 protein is CASSREGIDQPQHL. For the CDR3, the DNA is TGTGCCAGCAGCCGAGAAGGAATCGATCAGCCCCAGCATCTT.